The TCR beta chain described here comes from a study of CD8 T cells in ankylosing spondylitis (dated by TCRdb to 2016 to 2017). For the study in its entirety: The study profiled T cell receptor beta repertoires in healthy donors and ankylosing spondylitis patients to find disease-linked TCR variants. The whole study cohort included over a hundred healthy donors and over 20 ankylosing spondylitis patients. Samples of peripheral blood were taken, and for ankylosing spondylitis patients, synovial fluid was collected as well.

In its sample, this clonotype was seen a few times. The clone's antigen remains unknown. Within one base of it there is no much larger clone, and no base qualities were kept. Instrument used: Illumina HiSeq 2500. Quantitative 5'-RACE with molecular barcodes was used to prepare TCR beta libraries. Per the source publication's procedure: To identify disease-linked TCR variants, a new computational method was used, one built on a probabilistic model of VDJ rearrangement. TCRdb reworked the public reads: Q25 trimming with fastp, MiXCR clone assembly, productive beta chains retained. Merged by CDR3 protein, the rows form single entries marked with the most common genes and DNA. TCRdb assigned the V and J calls; the authors' analysis was not used. The sample includes tens of thousands of distinct CDR3 sequences, with about 8.3% observed a single time. The ten largest clonotypes hold under 35% of the sample.

Overall results and qualifications from the work: According to the report, matched synovial fluid samples from ankylosing spondylitis patients were significantly enriched for the disease-linked clones. In peripheral blood, the disease-linked clones were found at relatively low frequencies and had a CD8+ phenotype. Some TCR beta motif variants had previously been reported in synovial fluid and blood of reactive arthritis patients, which suggested common disease-initiation mechanisms. A TCR beta motif made up of several highly homologous amino acid variants appeared to be characteristic of blood from ankylosing spondylitis patients.

Between the V and J ends, shortened by 1 base and 12 bases respectively, the junction contains 10 bases. Taken from cysteine to phenylalanine, the CDR3 has 12 residues. Only the CDR3 DNA stays, 36 bases, in frame from base 1. Sequenced sample: blood, either unsorted or a sorted T cell fraction (not recorded which). The TCR originated in a male donor with ankylosing spondylitis. The chain was built from TRBV12-3 or TRBV12-4 and TRBJ2-1; confidence is insufficient to name the D gene. The DNA sequence reads TGTGCCAGCAGTTTAGTTCGAATAGGGCAGTTCTTC. The encoded protein is CASSLVRIGQFF.